These 10 T cell receptor beta chains share one sample of origin, sequenced in a study of blood T cell repertoires in COVID-19 (dated by TCRdb to 2018 to 2020). The library was obtained by the immunoSEQ multiplex PCR assay. TCRdb's version of the immuneACCESS table is confined to in-frame rearrangements and falls short of the full clone set. An unresolved V gene accounts for under half of the shortfall where checked; the remainder is of unknown origin. In all, the sample holds around 280,000 clones, and roughly 86% of those were seen once. 2% to 2.5% of the sample is held by the ten biggest clonotypes. The sample comprised peripheral blood. Receptors were obtained from a woman in her twenties or thirties who had recovered from COVID-19.

The V and J genes are TRBV24-1 and TRBJ2-1; 9 bases are a match to TRBD2. This CDR3 is built from 16 residues. The ends lost 3 bases at V and 3 bases at J; junction bases unmatched: 5. Germline CDR1 reads KGHDR; CDR2 reads SFDVKD. As DNA, the CDR3 is TGTGCCACCAGTGATGGAGCGGGAGGCCGCTACAATGAGCAGTTCTTC. It specifies CATSDGAGGRYNEQFF.

The rearrangement uses TRBV11-1 and TRBJ2-1; a weak D match, TRBD1 (5 bases). Germline CDR1 is SGHAT and CDR2 is FQDESV (reference sequence). V lost 8 bases and J 4 bases, leaving 12 bases between the germline ends. The length of the CDR3 is 13 residues. CDR3 region: CASGHRRYNEQFF. In DNA form, the CDR3 reads TGTGCCAGCGGTCACAGGCGGTACAATGAGCAGTTCTTC. Complete variable domain (other parts from reference TRBV11-1 and TRBJ2-1): EAEVAQSPRYKITEKSQAVAFWCDPISGHATLYWYRQILGQGPELLVQFQDESVVDDSQLPKDRFSAERLKGVDSTLKIQPAELGDSAMYLCASGHRRYNEQFFGPGTRLTVL.

V and J are TRBV3-1 (or the pseudogene TRBV3-2) and TRBJ2-3; D is perhaps TRBD2 (6 bases). Germline CDR1 and CDR2: LGHDT and YNNKEL (reference sequence). The CDR3 is 15 residues long. V lost 5 bases, J lost 6 bases, and 18 bases lay in between. This CDR3 reads CASSSRDFLLDTQYF. The CDR3 nucleotides are TGTGCCAGCAGCTCCCGGGACTTCCTTCTGGATACGCAGTATTTT.

The rearrangement joins TRBV4-1 to TRBJ1-2; 7 positions agree with TRBD1. V lost 0 bases to trimming and J lost 4 bases; unmatched junction nucleotides: 2. Germline lookup yields CDR1 MGHRA and CDR2 YSYEKL. The CDR3 extends over 14 amino acids. The CDR3 loop reads CASSQESGGYGYTF. As DNA, the CDR3 is TGCGCCAGCAGCCAAGAGTCAGGGGGCTATGGCTACACCTTC.

V gene TRBV6-2 or TRBV6-3 combines with J gene TRBJ2-7; TRBD2 might be the D (5 bases). V lost 0 bases and J 7 bases, leaving 10 bases between the germline ends. Germline CDR1 and CDR2: MNHEY and SVGEGT. The CDR3 is made up of 13 amino acids. CDR3 protein: CASSYSMWREQYF. CDR3 bases: TGTGCCAGCAGTTACTCGATGTGGAGGGAGCAGTACTTC.

The gene calls are TRBV27 and TRBJ2-3; maybe TRBD2 (6 bases). The germline V gene encodes CDR1 MNHEY and CDR2 SMNVEV (reference sequence). This CDR3 spans 17 amino acids. Between the trimmed V and J ends, which lost 1 base and 2 bases, there was a span of 16 bases. The CDR3 loop reads CASSLYPSGGHTDTQYF. CDR3 in DNA: TGTGCCAGCAGTTTATATCCCAGCGGAGGGCACACAGATACGCAGTATTTT.

This sequence joins TRBV7-8 and TRBJ2-7; D gene unclear. In germline, CDR1 is SGHVS, CDR2 FQNEAQ. The CDR3 has 14 amino acids. Trimming removed 5 bases from V and 1 base from J, with 12 bases in between. CDR3 in amino acids: CASSVSELSYEQYF. DNA of the CDR3: TGTGCCAGCAGCGTTAGTGAATTATCCTACGAGCAGTACTTC.

The V call is TRBV19, the J call TRBJ2-7; D possibly corresponds to TRBD2 (7 bases). CDR3 length: 12 amino acids. Germline V gene lookup returns CDR1 LNHDA and CDR2 SQIVND (reference sequence). V lost 9 bases and J 3 bases, leaving 12 bases between the germline ends. CDR3 amino acids: CARRGGHYEQYF. The CDR3 nucleotides read TGTGCCAGAAGGGGGGGGCACTACGAGCAGTACTTC.

The rearrangement uses TRBV5-4 and TRBJ1-4; D is unresolved. The V end lost 4 bases, the J end lost 7 bases, and 20 bases lay between the germline ends. Germline CDR1 SGHNT, CDR2 YYREEE (reference sequence). The CDR3 loop spans 16 amino acids. CDR3 protein: CASSRPPGEVVEKLFF. The CDR3 nucleotides read TGTGCCAGCAGCCGGCCGCCTGGGGAGGTAGTTGAAAAACTGTTTTTT.

The genes are TRBV19 and TRBJ2-2, with TRBD1 matching over 10 bases. Germline V gene sequence: CDR1 LNHDA, CDR2 SQIVND (reference sequence). Unmatched junction bases numbered 16, after V lost 8 bases and J lost 7 bases. The CDR3 extends over 17 amino acids. The CDR3 nucleotides are TGTGCCAGTCATATCGTGACAGGGGGCCTTAAAGGCGGGGAGCTGTTTTTT. The encoded protein is CASHIVTGGLKGGELFF. Drawing the rest from reference TRBV19 and TRBJ2-2, the complete variable domain is DGGITQSPKYLFRKEGQNVTLSCEQNLNHDAMYWYRQDPGQGLRLIYYSQIVNDFQKGDIAEGYSVSREKKESFPLTVTSAQKNPTAFYLCASHIVTGGLKGGELFFGEGSRLTVL.